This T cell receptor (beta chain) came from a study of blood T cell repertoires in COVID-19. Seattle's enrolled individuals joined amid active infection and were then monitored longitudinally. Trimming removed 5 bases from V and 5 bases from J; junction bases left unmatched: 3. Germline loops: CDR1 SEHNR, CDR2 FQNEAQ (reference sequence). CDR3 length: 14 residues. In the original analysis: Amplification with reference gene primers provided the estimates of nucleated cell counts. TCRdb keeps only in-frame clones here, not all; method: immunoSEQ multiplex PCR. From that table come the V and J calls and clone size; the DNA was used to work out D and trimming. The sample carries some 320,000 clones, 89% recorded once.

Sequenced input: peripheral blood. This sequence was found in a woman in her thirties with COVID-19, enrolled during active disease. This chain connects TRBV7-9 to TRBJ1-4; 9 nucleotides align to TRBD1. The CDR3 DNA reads TGTGCCAGCAGCCCGGGACAGGGAAATGAAAAACTGTTTTTT. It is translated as CASSPGQGNEKLFF.